This is a list of T cell receptor beta chains from one sample in a study of T cells in Graves' hyperthyroidism and ophthalmopathy. TCRdb re-derived calls from the multiplex PCR reads in MiXCR, one entry per CDR3 protein. The data hold around 600,000 distinct CDR3 sequences, with over 12% observed a single time. Sequencing was done on a sample of blood. The receptor source for this set is a woman aged 18-30 years with Graves' ophthalmopathy. Each CDR3 is given with its conserved first and last residue. A D gene is named only where the DNA matches it firmly. Clone size is given for some rows only: seen once, a few or many times, or a class if the clone is expanded.

TRBJ2-1,many,-,TRBV12-3/TRBV12-4,TGTGCCAGCAGTCCCCTCACCACGGGAGCCAAAAGTAAGCAGTTCTTC,CASSPLTTGAKSKQFF
TRBJ2-1,-,-,TRBV11-3,TGTGCCAGCAGCTTGACTACTAGCTCCTACAATGAGCAGTTCTTC,CASSLTTSSYNEQFF
TRBJ2-1,many,-,TRBV5-1,TGCGCCAGCAGCTTGGGGCAGTACGGGATCTACAATGAGCAGTTCTTC,CASSLGQYGIYNEQFF
TRBJ2-3,few,TRBD1,TRBV4-1,TGCGCCAGCAGCCAAGATTGGGCACAGGGGACAGATACGCAGTATTTT,CASSQDWAQGTDTQYF
TRBJ2-2,-,-,TRBV20-1,TGCAGTGCTAGCGGCCGGGACCAGAACACCGGGGAGCTGTTTTTT,CSASGRDQNTGELFF
TRBJ1-1,-,TRBD1,TRBV20-1,TGCAGTGCTAAACGGACAGGGAACACTGAAGCTTTCTTT,CSAKRTGNTEAFF
TRBJ1-5,-,-,TRBV4-1,TGCGCCAGCAGCCAAGTCGCTGGGGGCTGGAATCAGCCCCAGCATTTT,CASSQVAGGWNQPQHF
TRBJ2-5,-,-,TRBV5-6,TGTGCCAGCAGCAATTACATGGTGGGCCAAGAGACCCAGTACTTC,CASSNYMVGQETQYF
TRBJ2-1,-,-,TRBV3-1,TGTGCCAGCAGCCGCCCGGGCAACAATGAGCAGTTCTTC,CASSRPGNNEQFF
TRBJ2-1,-,-,TRBV11-2,TGTGCCAGCAGCTCACAGGCAGGGAATGAGCAGTTCTTC,CASSSQAGNEQFF
TRBJ2-3,many,-,TRBV12-3/TRBV12-4,TGTGCCAGCAGTTTAACTAGCAGTGGCACAGATACGCAGTATTTT,CASSLTSSGTDTQYF
TRBJ2-7,many,-,TRBV7-9,TGTGCCAGCAGCTTATTAGAACGGAACCCCGGCTACGAGCAGTACTTC,CASSLLERNPGYEQYF
TRBJ1-1,few,TRBD1,TRBV20-1,TGCAGTGCTACAGACGGACAGGGGTACACTGAAGCTTTCTTT,CSATDGQGYTEAFF
TRBJ2-1,many,-,TRBV4-3,TGCGCCAGCAGCCAAGGGGGCGGGTACTCCTACAATGAGCAGTTCTTC,CASSQGGGYSYNEQFF
TRBJ2-7,many,-,TRBV20-1,TGCAGTGCTAGCGGGACCGGGGCAGCCTACGAGCAGTACTTC,CSASGTGAAYEQYF
TRBJ2-7,-,-,TRBV29-1,TGCAGCGCCCAGGGGGGGGCAGGGTACGAGCAGTACTTC,CSAQGGAGYEQYF
TRBJ2-7,many,TRBD1,TRBV6-1,TGTGCCAGCAGGCCGACAGGGGGGCCGGGGGAGCAGTACTTC,CASRPTGGPGEQYF
TRBJ1-1,many,-,TRBV3-1,TGTGCCAGCACCACTGGAGAGGGGCGGAACACTGAAGCTTTCTTT,CASTTGEGRNTEAFF
TRBJ1-3,many,-,TRBV27,TGTGCCAGCAGTTTGGGCGGGTGGCAAAACACCATATATTTT,CASSLGGWQNTIYF
TRBJ2-5,many,TRBD2,TRBV30,TGTGCCTGGAGTGGGTTTACTAGCGGCGGGTCCCAGTACTTC,CAWSGFTSGGSQYF
TRBJ1-2,many,-,TRBV7-9,TGTGCCAGCAGCTTAGTATCGGCACAGGGATATGGCTACACCTTC,CASSLVSAQGYGYTF
TRBJ1-1,-,TRBD1,TRBV12-3/TRBV12-4,TGTGCCAGCAGTTATCCGGGACAGGGGCGACCCGAAGCTTTCTTT,CASSYPGQGRPEAFF
TRBJ2-1,many,-,TRBV7-2,TGTGCCAGCAGCTTAGAATGGGGTTCCTACAATGAGCAGTTCTTC,CASSLEWGSYNEQFF
TRBJ1-1,many,-,TRBV3-1,TGTGCCAGCAGCCAATTACAGGGAAGAACTGAAGCTTTCTTT,CASSQLQGRTEAFF
TRBJ1-5,many,-,TRBV28,TGTGCCAGCAGTTTCCCAGGGTGGGGCAATCAGCCCCAGCATTTT,CASSFPGWGNQPQHF
TRBJ1-4,many,-,TRBV30,TGTGCCTGGAGTGTACTAGAGACGCGCGAAAAACTGTTTTTT,CAWSVLETREKLFF
TRBJ2-5,-,TRBD2,TRBV30,TGTGCCTGGAGTGTAGCGGGGGCAGAGACCCAGTACTTC,CAWSVAGAETQYF
TRBJ2-5,many,-,TRBV10-3,TGTGCCATCAGTGCGGGGAACCAAGAGACCCAGTACTTC,CAISAGNQETQYF
TRBJ2-2,-,-,TRBV9,TGTGCCAGCAGCGTAGTATTGAGCCGGGACGGGGAGCTGTTTTTT,CASSVVLSRDGELFF
TRBJ2-7,many,-,TRBV7-3,TGTGCCAGCAGCTTAGAGCCTAACAGCTACGAGCAGTACTTC,CASSLEPNSYEQYF
TRBJ2-7,many,TRBD2,TRBV7-2,TGTGCCAGCAGCTTAGTGAGACTAGCCTTACTTGAGCAGTACTTC,CASSLVRLALLEQYF
TRBJ2-3,-,TRBD2,TRBV29-1,TGCAGCGTTGGGCTTCCGGGACTAGCGCCCACAGATACGCAGTATTTT,CSVGLPGLAPTDTQYF
TRBJ2-5,-,TRBD1,TRBV28,TGTGCCAGCATAACAGGACAGGGTGGAGAGACCCAGTACTTC,CASITGQGGETQYF
TRBJ1-1,many,-,TRBV18,TGTGCCAGCTCACCACCCACTGGGAGAGGTACTGAAGCTTTCTTT,CASSPPTGRGTEAFF
TRBJ2-1,once,TRBD2,TRBV6-1,TGTGCCATCAGTGAGTTTCTAGCGGGAGTGGGTGAGCAGTTCTTC,CAISEFLAGVGEQFF
TRBJ1-3,many,-,TRBV6-1,TGTGCCAGCGGACCTTCGGGCTCTGGAAACACCATATATTTT,CASGPSGSGNTIYF
TRBJ1-2,many,-,TRBV7-9,TGTGCCAGCAGCTTAGGAGTCTCTGGCTACACCTTC,CASSLGVSGYTF
TRBJ1-5,many,-,TRBV12-3/TRBV12-4,TGTGCCAGCAGTCAAGGACTTGAACAGCCCCAGCATTTT,CASSQGLEQPQHF
TRBJ2-3,-,-,TRBV4-3,TGCGCCAGCAGCCAAGGCCCGGCGGGACAAGGCACAGATACGCAGTATTTT,CASSQGPAGQGTDTQYF
TRBJ1-3,-,TRBD1,TRBV12-3/TRBV12-4,TGTGCCAGCAGTTTAGATGACAGGGTATCTTCCTCTGCTGGAAACACCATATATTTT,CASSLDDRVSSSAGNTIYF
TRBJ2-1,-,-,TRBV15,TGTGCCACCAGCAGCGGGCTTAGCGGAGGCACCTACAATGAGCAGTTCTTC,CATSSGLSGGTYNEQFF
TRBJ2-1,many,TRBD2,TRBV6-2/TRBV6-3,TGTGCCAGCAGTTACAGGGAACCGGGACTAGCGGTACCAGGCCACAATGAGCAGTTCTTC,CASSYREPGLAVPGHNEQFF
TRBJ1-2,many,TRBD1,TRBV28,TGTGCCAGCAGCTCCGACAGGGCGGTAAATGGCTACACCTTC,CASSSDRAVNGYTF
TRBJ2-5,many,-,TRBV6-2/TRBV6-3,TGTGCCAGCAGTACGGACACAAAGAAGACCCAGTACTTC,CASSTDTKKTQYF
TRBJ1-1,many,-,TRBV20-1,TGCAGTGCTAGGGCGGGGGGGCTGAACACTGAAGCTTTCTTT,CSARAGGLNTEAFF
TRBJ2-1,few,-,TRBV10-3,TGTGCCATCAGTGAACCTGGAGAGTCTGATGAGCAGTTCTTC,CAISEPGESDEQFF
TRBJ2-7,-,-,TRBV5-6,TGTGCCAGCAGCTTGGGCAGGACAATATCCTACGAGCAGTACTTC,CASSLGRTISYEQYF
TRBJ2-3,many,-,TRBV20-1,TGCAGTGCCCCACGGGATAGCGGTGTCACAGATACGCAGTATTTT,CSAPRDSGVTDTQYF